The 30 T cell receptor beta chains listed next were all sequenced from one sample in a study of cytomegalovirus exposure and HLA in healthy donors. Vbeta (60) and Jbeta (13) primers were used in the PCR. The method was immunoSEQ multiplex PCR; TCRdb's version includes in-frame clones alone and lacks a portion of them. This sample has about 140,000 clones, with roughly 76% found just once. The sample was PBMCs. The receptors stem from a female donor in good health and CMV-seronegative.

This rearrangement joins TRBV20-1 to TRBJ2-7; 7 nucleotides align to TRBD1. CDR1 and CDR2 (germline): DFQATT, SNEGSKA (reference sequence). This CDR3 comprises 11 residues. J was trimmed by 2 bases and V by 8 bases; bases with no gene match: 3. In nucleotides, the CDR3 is TGCAGTCACAGGGGACCCTACGAGCAGTACTTC. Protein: CSHRGPYEQYF.

The CDR3 is CASSTPGLAAQETQYF. The CDR3 DNA is TGTGCCAGCAGCACACCGGGACTAGCGGCCCAAGAGACCCAGTACTTC. The genes are TRBV9 and TRBJ2-5, with TRBD2 identical over 11 bases. The V and J ends lost 4 bases and 1 base, in that order; junction bases with no gene match: 6. This CDR3 has 16 amino acids. CDR1 SGDLS and CDR2 YYNGEE come from the germline V gene.

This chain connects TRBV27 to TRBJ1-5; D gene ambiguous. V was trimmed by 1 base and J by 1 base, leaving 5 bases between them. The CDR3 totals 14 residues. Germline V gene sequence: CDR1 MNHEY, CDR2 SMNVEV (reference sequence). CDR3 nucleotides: TGTGCCAGCAGTTTATTGGGCAGCAATCAGCCCCAGCATTTT. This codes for CASSLLGSNQPQHF.

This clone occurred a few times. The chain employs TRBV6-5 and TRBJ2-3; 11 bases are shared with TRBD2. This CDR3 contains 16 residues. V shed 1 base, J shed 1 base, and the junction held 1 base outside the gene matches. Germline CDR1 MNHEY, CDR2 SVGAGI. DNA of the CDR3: TGTGCCAGCAGTTACTTACTAGCGGGGGGCACAGATACGCAGTATTTT. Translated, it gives CASSYLLAGGTDTQYF.

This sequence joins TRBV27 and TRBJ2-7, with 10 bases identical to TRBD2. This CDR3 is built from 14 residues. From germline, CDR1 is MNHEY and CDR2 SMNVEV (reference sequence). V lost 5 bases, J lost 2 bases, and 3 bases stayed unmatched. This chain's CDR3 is CASSELAGTYEQYF. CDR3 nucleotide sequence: TGTGCCAGCAGTGAACTAGCGGGAACCTACGAGCAGTACTTC.

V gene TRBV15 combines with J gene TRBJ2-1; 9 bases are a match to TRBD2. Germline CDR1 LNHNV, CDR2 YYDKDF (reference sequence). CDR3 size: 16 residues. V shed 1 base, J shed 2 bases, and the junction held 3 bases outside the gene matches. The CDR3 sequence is CATSRVIAGAYNEQFF. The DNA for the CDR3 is TGTGCCACCAGCAGAGTGATAGCGGGAGCCTACAATGAGCAGTTCTTC.

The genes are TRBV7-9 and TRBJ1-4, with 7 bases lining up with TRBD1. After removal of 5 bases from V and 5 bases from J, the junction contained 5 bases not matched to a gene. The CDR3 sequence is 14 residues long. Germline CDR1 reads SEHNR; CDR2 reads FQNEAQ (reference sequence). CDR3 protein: CASSVRDRNEKLFF. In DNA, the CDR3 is TGTGCCAGCAGCGTCCGGGACAGAAATGAAAAACTGTTTTTT.

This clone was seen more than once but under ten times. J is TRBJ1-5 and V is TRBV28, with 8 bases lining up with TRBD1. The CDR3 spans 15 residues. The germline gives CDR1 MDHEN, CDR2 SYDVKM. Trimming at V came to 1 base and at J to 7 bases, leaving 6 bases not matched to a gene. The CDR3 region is CASSLSTGEGQPQHF. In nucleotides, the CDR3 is TGTGCCAGCAGTTTATCGACAGGGGAAGGACAGCCCCAGCATTTT.

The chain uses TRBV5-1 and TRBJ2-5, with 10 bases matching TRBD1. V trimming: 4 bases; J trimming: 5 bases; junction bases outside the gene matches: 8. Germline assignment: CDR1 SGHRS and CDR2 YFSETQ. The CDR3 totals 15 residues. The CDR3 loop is CASSTDRGLVETQYF. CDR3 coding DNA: TGCGCCAGCAGCACCGACAGGGGGCTAGTGGAGACCCAGTACTTC.

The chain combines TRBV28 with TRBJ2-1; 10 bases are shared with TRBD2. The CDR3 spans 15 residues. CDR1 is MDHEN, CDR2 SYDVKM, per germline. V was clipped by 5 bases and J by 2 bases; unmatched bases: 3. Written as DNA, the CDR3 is TGTGCCAGCAGTACCGGGACTAGCGCCTACAATGAGCAGTTCTTC. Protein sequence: CASSTGTSAYNEQFF.

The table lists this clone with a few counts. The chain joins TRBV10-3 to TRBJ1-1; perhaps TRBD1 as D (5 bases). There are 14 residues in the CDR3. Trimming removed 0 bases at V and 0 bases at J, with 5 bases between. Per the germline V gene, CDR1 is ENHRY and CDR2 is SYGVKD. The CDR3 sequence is CAISESTVNTEAFF. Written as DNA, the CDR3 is TGTGCCATCAGTGAGTCGACAGTGAACACTGAAGCTTTCTTT.

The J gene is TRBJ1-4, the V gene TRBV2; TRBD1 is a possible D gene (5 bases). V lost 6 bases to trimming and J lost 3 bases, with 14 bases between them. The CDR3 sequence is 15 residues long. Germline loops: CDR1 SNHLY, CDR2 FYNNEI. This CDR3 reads CASRDAGGANEKLFF. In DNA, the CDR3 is TGTGCCAGCAGGGACGCCGGGGGGGCTAATGAAAAACTGTTTTTT. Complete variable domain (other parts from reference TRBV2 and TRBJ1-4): EPEVTQTPSHQVTQMGQEVILRCVPISNHLYFYWYRQILGQKVEFLVSFYNNEISEKSEIFDDQFSVERPDGSNFTLKIRSTKLEDSAMYFCASRDAGGANEKLFFGSGTQLSVL.

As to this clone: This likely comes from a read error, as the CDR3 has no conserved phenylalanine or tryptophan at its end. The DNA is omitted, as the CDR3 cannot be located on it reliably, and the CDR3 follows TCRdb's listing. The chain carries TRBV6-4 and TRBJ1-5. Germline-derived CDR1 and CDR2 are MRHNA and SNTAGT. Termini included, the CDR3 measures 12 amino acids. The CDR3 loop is CASSPPPFYRTV.

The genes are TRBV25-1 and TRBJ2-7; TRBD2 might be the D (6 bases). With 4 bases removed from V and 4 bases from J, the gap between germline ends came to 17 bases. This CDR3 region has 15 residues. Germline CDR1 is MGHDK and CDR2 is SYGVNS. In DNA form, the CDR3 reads TGTGCCAGCAGTGGTAGTGGGAGGTTAAAGTACGAGCAGTACTTC. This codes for CASSGSGRLKYEQYF.

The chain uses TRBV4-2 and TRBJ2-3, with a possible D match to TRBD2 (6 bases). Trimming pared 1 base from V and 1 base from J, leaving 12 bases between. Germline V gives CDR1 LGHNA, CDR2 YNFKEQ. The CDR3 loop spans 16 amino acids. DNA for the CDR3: TGTGCCAGCAGCCAAGGGATAGCGGCCCGCACAGATACGCAGTATTTT. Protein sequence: CASSQGIAARTDTQYF.

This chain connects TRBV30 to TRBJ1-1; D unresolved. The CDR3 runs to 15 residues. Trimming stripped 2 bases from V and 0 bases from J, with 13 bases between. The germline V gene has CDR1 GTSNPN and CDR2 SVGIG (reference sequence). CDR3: CAWSRGLAMNTEAFF. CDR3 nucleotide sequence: TGTGCCTGGAGTCGAGGTCTGGCCATGAACACTGAAGCTTTCTTT.

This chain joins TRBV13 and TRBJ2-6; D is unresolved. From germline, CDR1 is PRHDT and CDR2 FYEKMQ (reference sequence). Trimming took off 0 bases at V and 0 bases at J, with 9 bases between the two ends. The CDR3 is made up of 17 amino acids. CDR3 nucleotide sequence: TGTGCCAGCAGCTTAGGCATACCCAGCTCTGGGGCCAACGTCCTGACTTTC. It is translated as CASSLGIPSSGANVLTF.

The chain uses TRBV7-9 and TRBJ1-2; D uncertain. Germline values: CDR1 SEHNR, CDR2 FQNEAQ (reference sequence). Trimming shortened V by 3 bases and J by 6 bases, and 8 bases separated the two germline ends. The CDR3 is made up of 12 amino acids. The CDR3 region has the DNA TGTGCCAGCAGCTTGGGCCTTAATGGCTACACCTTC. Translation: CASSLGLNGYTF.

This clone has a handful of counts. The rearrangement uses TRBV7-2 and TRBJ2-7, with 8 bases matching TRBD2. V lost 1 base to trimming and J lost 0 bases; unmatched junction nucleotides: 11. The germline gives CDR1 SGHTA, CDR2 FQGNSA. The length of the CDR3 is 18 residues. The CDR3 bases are TGTGCCAGCAGCTTAGACGTTGGGGGTAGCGGGGCCTCCTACGAGCAGTACTTC. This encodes CASSLDVGGSGASYEQYF.

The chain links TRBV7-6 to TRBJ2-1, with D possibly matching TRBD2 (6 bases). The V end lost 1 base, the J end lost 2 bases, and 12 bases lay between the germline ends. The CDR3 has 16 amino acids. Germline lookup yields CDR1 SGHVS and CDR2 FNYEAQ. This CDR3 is CASSLGVSGTYNEQFF. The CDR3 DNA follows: TGTGCCAGCAGCTTAGGGGTTAGCGGTACCTACAATGAGCAGTTCTTC.

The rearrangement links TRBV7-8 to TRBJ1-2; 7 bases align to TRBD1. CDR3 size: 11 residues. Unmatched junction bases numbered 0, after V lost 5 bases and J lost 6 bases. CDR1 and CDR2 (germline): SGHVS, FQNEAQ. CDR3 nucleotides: TGTGCCAGCAGCGACAGGGATGGCTACACCTTC. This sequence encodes CASSDRDGYTF.

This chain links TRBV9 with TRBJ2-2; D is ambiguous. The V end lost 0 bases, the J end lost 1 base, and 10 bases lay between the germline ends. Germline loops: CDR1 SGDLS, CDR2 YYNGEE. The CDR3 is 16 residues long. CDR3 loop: CASSVGNYLNTGELFF. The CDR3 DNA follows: TGTGCCAGCAGCGTAGGCAACTATCTGAACACCGGGGAGCTGTTTTTT.

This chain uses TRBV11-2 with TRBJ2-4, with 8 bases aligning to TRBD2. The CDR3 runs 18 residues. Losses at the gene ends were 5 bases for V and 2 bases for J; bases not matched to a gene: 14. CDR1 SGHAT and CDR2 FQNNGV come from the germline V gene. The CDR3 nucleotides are TGTGCCAGCAGCGCAGCGGGAGTAGGGGAAACCACCAAAAACATTCAGTACTTC. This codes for CASSAAGVGETTKNIQYF.

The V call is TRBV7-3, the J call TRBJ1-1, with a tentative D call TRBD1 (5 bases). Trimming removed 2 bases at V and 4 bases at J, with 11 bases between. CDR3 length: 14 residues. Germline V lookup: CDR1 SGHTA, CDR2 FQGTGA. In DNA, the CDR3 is TGTGCCAGCAGCTTATCAGGGCTGGCCACTGAAGCTTTCTTT. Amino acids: CASSLSGLATEAFF.

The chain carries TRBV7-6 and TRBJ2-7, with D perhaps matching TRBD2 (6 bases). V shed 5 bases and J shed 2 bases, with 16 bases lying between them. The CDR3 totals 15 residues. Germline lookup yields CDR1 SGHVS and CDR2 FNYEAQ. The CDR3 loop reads CASSQGGTPTYEQYF. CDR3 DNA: TGTGCCAGCAGCCAGGGCGGGACGCCTACCTACGAGCAGTACTTC.

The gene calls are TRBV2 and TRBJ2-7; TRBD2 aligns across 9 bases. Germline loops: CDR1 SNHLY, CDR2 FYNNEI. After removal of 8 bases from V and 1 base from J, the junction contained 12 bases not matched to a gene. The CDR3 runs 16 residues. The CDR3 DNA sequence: TGTGCCAGCGATTTTGGTAGCGGGAGCCCTTCCTACGAGCAGTACTTC. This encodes CASDFGSGSPSYEQYF. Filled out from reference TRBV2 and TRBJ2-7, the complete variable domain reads EPEVTQTPSHQVTQMGQEVILRCVPISNHLYFYWYRQILGQKVEFLVSFYNNEISEKSEIFDDQFSVERPDGSNFTLKIRSTKLEDSAMYFCASDFGSGSPSYEQYFGPGTRLTVT.

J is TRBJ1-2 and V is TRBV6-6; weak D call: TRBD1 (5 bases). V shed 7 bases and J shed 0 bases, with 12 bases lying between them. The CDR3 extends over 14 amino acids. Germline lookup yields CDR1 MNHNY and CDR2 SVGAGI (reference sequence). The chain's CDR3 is CASTRQLSNYGYTF. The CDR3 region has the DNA TGTGCCAGCACAAGACAGCTCTCTAACTATGGCTACACCTTC.

The CDR3: CASSLLLTPTDTQYF. CDR3 nucleotides: TGTGCCAGCAGCCTGCTACTGACACCCACAGATACGCAGTATTTT. V usage is TRBV14 and J usage is TRBJ2-3; D ambiguous. The CDR3 has 15 amino acids. The germline gives CDR1 SGHDN, CDR2 FVKESK. Trimming left V 4 bases short and J 2 bases short, with 13 bases between.

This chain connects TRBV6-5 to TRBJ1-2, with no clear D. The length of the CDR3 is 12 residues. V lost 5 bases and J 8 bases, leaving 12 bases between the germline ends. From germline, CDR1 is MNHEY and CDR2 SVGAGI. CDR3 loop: CASSRSREGYTF. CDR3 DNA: TGTGCCAGCAGTCGGAGCAGAGAGGGCTACACCTTC.

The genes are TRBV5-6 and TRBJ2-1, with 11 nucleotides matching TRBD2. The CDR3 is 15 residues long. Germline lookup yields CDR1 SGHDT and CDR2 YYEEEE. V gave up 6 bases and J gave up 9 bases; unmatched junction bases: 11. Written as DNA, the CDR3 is TGTGCCAGCATACAACTAGCGGGAGACCCGGGTGAGCAGTTCTTC. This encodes CASIQLAGDPGEQFF.